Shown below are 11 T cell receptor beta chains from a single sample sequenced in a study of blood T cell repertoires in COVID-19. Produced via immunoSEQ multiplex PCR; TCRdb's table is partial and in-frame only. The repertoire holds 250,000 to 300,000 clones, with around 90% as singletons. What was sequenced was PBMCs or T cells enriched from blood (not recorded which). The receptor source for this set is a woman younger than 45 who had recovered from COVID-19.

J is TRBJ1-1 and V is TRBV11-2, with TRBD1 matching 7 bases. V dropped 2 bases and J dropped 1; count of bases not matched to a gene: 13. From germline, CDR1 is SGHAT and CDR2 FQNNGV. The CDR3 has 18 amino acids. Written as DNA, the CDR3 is TGTGCCAGCAGCTTATCACATTTTAGGGGACAGACGAACACTGAAGCTTTCTTT. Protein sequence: CASSLSHFRGQTNTEAFF.

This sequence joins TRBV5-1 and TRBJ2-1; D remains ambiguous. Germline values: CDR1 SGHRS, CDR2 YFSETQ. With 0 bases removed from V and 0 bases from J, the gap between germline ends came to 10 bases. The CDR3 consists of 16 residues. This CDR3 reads CASSLEASGSYNEQFF. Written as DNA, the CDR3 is TGCGCCAGCAGCTTGGAGGCCTCAGGCTCCTACAATGAGCAGTTCTTC.

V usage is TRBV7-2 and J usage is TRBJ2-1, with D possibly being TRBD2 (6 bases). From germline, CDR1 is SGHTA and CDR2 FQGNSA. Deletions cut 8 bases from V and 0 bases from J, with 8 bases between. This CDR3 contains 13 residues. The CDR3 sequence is CASRDFSYNEQFF. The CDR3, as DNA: TGTGCCAGCCGGGACTTCTCCTACAATGAGCAGTTCTTC. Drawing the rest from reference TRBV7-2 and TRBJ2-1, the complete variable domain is GAGVSQSPSNKVTEKGKDVELRCDPISGHTALYWYRQSLGQGLEFLIYFQGNSAPDKSGLPSDRFSAERTGGSVSTLTIQRTQQEDSAVYLCASRDFSYNEQFFGPGTRLTVL.

The CDR3 reads CAWSVSPSAYEQYF. As DNA, the CDR3 is TGTGCCTGGAGTGTATCCCCTTCGGCCTACGAGCAGTACTTC. V gene TRBV30 combines with J gene TRBJ2-7; D gene ambiguous. V gave up 0 bases and J gave up 2 bases, with 11 bases separating them. CDR1 is GTSNPN and CDR2 is SVGIG in the germline V gene (reference sequence). This CDR3 is 14 amino acids long.

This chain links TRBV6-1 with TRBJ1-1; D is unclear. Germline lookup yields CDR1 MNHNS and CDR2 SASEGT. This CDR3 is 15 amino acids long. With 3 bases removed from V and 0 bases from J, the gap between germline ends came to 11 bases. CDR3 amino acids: CASSDLVFLNTEAFF. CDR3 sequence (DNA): TGTGCCAGCAGTGACCTAGTTTTTCTGAACACTGAAGCTTTCTTT.

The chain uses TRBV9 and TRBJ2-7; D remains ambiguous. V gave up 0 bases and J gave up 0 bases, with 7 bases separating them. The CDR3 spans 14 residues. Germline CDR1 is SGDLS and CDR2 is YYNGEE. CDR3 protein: CASSVDPGSYEQYF. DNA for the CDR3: TGTGCCAGCAGCGTAGACCCAGGCTCCTACGAGCAGTACTTC.

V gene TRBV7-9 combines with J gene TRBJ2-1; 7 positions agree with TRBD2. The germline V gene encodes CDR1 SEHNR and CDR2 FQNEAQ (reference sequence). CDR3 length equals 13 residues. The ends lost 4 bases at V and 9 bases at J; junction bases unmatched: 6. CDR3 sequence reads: CASSSGLVIEQFF. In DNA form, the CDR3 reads TGTGCCAGCAGCTCAGGACTAGTAATTGAGCAGTTCTTC.

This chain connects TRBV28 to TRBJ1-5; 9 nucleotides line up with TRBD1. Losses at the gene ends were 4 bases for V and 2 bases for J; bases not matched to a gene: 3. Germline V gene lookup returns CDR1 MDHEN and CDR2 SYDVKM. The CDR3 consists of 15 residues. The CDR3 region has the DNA TGTGCCAGCAGTTCGGACAGGGGACGCAATCAGCCCCAGCATTTT. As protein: CASSSDRGRNQPQHF.

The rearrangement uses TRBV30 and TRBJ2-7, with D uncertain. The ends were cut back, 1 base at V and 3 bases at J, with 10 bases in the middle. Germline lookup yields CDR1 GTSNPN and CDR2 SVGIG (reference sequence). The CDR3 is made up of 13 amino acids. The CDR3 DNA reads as TGTGCCTGGAGTGAGCCGAATAACTACGAGCAGTACTTC. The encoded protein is CAWSEPNNYEQYF.

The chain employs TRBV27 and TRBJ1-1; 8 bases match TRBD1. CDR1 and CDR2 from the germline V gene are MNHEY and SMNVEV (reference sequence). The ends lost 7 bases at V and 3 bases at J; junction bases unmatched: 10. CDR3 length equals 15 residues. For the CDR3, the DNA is TGTGCCAGCACCGACAGGGGTAAGCGGGACACTGAAGCTTTCTTT. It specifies CASTDRGKRDTEAFF.

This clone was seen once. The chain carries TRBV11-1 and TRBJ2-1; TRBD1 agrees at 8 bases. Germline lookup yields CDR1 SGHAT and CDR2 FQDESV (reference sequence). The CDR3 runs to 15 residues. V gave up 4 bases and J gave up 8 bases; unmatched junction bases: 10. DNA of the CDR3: TGTGCCAGCAGCTCAACGGGACAGGATGCAGATGAGCAGTTCTTC. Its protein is CASSSTGQDADEQFF. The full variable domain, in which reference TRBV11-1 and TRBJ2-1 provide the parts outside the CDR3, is EAEVAQSPRYKITEKSQAVAFWCDPISGHATLYWYRQILGQGPELLVQFQDESVVDDSQLPKDRFSAERLKGVDSTLKIQPAELGDSAMYLCASSSTGQDADEQFFGPGTRLTVL.